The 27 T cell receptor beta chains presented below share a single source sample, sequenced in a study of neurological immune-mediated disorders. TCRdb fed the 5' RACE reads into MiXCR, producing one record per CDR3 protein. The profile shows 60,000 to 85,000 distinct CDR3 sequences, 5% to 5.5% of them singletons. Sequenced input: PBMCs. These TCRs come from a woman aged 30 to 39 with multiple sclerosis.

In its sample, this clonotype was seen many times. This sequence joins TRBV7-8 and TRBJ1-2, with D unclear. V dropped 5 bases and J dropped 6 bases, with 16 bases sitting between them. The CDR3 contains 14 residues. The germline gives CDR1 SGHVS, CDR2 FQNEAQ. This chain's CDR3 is CASSNVRIKDGYTF. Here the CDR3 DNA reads TGTGCCAGCAGCAATGTGAGGATTAAGGATGGCTACACCTTC.

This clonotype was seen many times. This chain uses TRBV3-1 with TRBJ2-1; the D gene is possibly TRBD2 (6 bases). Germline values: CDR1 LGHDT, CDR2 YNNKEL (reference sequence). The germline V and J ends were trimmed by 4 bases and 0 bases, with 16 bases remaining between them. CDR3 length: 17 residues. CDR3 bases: TGTGCCAGCAGCCGACCAGCGGGCCTTAGCTCCTACAATGAGCAGTTCTTC. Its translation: CASSRPAGLSSYNEQFF.

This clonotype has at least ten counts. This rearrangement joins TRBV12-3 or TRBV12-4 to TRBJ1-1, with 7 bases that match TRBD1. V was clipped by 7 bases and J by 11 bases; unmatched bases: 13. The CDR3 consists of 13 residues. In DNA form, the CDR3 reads TGTGCCAGCACCCCGACAGGGACCTCCCGGGCTTTCTTT. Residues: CASTPTGTSRAFF.

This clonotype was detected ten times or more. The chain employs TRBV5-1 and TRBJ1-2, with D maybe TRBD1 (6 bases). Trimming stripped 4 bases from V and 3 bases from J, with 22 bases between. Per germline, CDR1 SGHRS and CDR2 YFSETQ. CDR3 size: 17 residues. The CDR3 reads CASSPWAGTQEYYGYTF. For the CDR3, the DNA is TGCGCCAGCAGCCCCTGGGCAGGGACACAAGAATACTATGGCTACACCTTC.

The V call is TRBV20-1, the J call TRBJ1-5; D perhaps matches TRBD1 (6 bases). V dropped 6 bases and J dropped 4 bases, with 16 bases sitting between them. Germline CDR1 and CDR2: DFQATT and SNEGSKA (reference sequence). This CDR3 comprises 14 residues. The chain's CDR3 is CSATPTGPNQPQHF. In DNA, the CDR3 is TGCAGTGCGACCCCTACAGGGCCGAATCAGCCCCAGCATTTT.

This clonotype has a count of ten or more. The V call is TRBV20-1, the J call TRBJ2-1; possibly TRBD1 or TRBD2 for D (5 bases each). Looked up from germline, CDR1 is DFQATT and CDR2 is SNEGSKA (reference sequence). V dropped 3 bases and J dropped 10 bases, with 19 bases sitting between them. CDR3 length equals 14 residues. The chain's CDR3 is CSARTGRGFREQFF. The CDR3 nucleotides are TGCAGTGCTAGGACGGGTCGGGGCTTCCGAGAGCAGTTCTTC.

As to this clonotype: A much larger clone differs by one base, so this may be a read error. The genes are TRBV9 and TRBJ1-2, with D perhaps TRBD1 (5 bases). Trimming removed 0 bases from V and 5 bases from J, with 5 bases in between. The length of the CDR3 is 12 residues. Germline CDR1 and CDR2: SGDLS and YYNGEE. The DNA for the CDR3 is TGTGCCAGCAGCGTAGAGGGGTATGGCTACACCTTC. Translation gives CASSVEGYGYTF.

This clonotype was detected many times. The CDR3 sequence: CASSPTGAGEAFF. CDR3 bases: TGCGCCAGCAGCCCAACGGGGGCTGGAGAAGCTTTCTTT. The gene calls are TRBV5-1 and TRBJ1-1; possibly TRBD1 for D (6 bases). Trimming pared 4 bases from V and 8 bases from J, leaving 15 bases between. There are 13 residues in the CDR3. Germline-derived CDR1 and CDR2 are SGHRS and YFSETQ.

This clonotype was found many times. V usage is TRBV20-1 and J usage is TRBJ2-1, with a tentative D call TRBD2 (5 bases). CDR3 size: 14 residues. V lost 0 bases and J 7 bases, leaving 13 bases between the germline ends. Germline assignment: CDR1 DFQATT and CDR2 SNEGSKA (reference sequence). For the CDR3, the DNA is TGCAGTGCTAGAGATCCTAGGACTTCAAATGAGCAGTTCTTC. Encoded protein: CSARDPRTSNEQFF.

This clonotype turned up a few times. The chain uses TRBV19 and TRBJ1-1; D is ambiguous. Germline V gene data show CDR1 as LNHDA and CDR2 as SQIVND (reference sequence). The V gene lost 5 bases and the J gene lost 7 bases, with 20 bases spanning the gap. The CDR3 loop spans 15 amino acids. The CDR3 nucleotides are TGTGCCAGTAGTGCCAGATGGGAGCTAAGCATTGAAGCTTTCTTT. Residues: CASSARWELSIEAFF.

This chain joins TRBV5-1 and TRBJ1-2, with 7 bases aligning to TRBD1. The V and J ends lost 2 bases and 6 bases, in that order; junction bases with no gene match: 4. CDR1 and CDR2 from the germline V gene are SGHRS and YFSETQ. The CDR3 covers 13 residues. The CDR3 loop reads CASSLTGADGYTF. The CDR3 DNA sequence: TGCGCCAGCAGCTTAACAGGGGCGGATGGCTACACCTTC.

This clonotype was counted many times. CDR3 bases: TGTGCCAGCAGCGTGCTGACCGGGCTCCAAGAGACCCAGTACTTC. This codes for CASSVLTGLQETQYF. This chain connects TRBV7-2 to TRBJ2-5; D is unresolved. Trimming cost V 5 bases and J 1 base, with 14 bases left between them. Germline V CDR1 and CDR2: SGHTA, FQGNSA. The CDR3 is 15 residues long.

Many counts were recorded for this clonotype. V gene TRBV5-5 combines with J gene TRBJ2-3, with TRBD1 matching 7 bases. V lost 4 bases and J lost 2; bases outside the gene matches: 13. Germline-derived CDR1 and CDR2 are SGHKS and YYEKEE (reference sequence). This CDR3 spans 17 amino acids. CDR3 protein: CASSPRGRGPPTDTQYF. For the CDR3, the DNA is TGTGCCAGCAGCCCGCGCGGTAGGGGGCCTCCCACAGATACGCAGTATTTT. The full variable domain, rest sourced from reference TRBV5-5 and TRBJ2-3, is DAGVTQSPTHLIKTRGQQVTLRCSPISGHKSVSWYQQVLGQGPQFIFQYYEKEERGRGNFPDRFSARQFPNYSSELNVNALLLGDSALYLCASSPRGRGPPTDTQYFGPGTRLTVL.

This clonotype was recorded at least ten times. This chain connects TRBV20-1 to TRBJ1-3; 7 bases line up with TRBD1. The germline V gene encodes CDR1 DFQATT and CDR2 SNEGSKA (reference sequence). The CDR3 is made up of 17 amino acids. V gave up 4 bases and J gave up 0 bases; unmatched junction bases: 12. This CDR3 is CSAIKPPTGSSGNTIYF. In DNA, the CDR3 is TGCAGTGCTATTAAGCCTCCGACAGGGAGCTCTGGAAACACCATATATTTT.

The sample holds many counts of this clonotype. The CDR3 bases are TGTGCCAGCAGCTTTGCGAGCCCCCCAGATACGCAGTATTTT. Protein: CASSFASPPDTQYF. J is TRBJ2-3 and V is TRBV7-3; D is uncertain. Germline CDR1 is SGHTA and CDR2 is FQGTGA. The CDR3 is made up of 14 amino acids. The V gene lost 3 bases and the J gene lost 4 bases, with 11 bases spanning the gap.

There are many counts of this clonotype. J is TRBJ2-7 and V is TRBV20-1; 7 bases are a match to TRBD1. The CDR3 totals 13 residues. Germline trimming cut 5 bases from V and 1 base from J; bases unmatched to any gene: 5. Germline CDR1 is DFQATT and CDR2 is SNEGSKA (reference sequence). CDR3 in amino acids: CSAEGTVSYEQYF. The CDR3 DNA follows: TGCAGTGCTGAAGGGACAGTTTCCTACGAGCAGTACTTC.

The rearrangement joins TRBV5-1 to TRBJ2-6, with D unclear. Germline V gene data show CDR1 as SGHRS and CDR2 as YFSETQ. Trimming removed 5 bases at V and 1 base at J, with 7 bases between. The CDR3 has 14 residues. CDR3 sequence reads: CASSQESGANVLTF. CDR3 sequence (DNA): TGCGCCAGCAGTCAGGAGTCTGGGGCCAACGTCCTGACTTTC.

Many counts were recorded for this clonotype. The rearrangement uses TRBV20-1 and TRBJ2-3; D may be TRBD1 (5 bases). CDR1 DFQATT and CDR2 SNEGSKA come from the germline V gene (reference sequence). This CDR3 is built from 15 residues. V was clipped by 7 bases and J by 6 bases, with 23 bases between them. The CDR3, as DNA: TGCAGTGGGGTTCGGCTGGGGCCGACCGTGGATACGCAGTATTTT. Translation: CSGVRLGPTVDTQYF.

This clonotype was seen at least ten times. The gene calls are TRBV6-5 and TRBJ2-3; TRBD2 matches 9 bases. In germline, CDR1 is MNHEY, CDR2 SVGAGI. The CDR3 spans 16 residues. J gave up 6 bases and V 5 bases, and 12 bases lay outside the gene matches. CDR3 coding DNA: TGTGCCAGCAGTCCCGCGAACAGCGGGGGGCGGGATACGCAGTATTTT. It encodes CASSPANSGGRDTQYF.

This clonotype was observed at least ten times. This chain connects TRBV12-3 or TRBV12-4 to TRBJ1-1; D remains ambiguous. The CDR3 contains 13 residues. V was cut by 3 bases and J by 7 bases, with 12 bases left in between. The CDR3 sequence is CASSLKASGEAFF. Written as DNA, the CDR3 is TGTGCCAGCAGTTTGAAAGCCTCCGGTGAAGCTTTCTTT.

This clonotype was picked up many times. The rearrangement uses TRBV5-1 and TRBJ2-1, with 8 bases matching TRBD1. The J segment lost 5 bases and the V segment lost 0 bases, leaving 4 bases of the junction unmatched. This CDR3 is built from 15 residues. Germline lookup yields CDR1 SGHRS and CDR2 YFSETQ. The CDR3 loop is CASSLGDRPDNEQFF. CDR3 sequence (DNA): TGCGCCAGCAGCTTGGGGGACAGGCCAGACAATGAGCAGTTCTTC. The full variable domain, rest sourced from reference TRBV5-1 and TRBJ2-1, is KAGVTQTPRYLIKTRGQQVTLSCSPISGHRSVSWYQQTPGQGLQFLFEYFSETQRNKGNFPGRFSGRQFSNSRSEMNVSTLELGDSALYLCASSLGDRPDNEQFFGPGTRLTVL.

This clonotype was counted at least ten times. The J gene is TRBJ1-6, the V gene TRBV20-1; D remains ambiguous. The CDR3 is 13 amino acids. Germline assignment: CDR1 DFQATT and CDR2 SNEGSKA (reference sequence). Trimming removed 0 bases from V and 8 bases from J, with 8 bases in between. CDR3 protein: CSARDLGDSPLHF. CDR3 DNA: TGCAGTGCTAGAGATCTCGGGGATTCACCCCTCCACTTT.

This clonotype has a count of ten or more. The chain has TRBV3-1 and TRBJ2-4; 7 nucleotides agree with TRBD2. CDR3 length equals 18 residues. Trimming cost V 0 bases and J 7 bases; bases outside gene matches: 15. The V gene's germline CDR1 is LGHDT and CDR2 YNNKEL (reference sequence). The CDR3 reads CASSQDNAGVFRINIQYF. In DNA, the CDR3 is TGTGCCAGCAGCCAAGATAATGCGGGGGTCTTCAGGATTAACATTCAGTACTTC.

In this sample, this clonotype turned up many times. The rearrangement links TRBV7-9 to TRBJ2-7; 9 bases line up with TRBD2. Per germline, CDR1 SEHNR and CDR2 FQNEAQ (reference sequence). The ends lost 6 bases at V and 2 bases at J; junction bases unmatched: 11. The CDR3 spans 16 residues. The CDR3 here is CASSHPPGLATYEQYF. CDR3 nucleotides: TGTGCCAGCAGTCATCCACCGGGACTAGCCACCTACGAGCAGTACTTC.

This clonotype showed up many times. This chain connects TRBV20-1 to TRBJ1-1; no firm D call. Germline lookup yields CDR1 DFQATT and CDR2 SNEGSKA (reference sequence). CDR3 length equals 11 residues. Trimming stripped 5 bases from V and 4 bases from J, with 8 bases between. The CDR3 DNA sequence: TGCAGTGCTGTAGACCCCACTGAAGCTTTCTTT. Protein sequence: CSAVDPTEAFF.

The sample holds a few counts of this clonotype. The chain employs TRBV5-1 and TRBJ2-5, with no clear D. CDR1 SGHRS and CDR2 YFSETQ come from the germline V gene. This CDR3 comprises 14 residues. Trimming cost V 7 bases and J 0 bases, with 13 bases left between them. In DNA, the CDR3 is TGCGCCAGCCGCTACTACGGGTACCAAGAGACCCAGTACTTC. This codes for CASRYYGYQETQYF.

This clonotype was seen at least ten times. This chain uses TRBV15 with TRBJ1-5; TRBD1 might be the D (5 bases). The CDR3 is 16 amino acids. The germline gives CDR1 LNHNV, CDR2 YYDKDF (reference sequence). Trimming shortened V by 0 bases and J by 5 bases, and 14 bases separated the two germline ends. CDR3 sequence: CATSRDRDRLYQPQHF. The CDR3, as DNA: TGTGCCACCAGCAGAGATCGTGACAGACTGTATCAGCCCCAGCATTTT.